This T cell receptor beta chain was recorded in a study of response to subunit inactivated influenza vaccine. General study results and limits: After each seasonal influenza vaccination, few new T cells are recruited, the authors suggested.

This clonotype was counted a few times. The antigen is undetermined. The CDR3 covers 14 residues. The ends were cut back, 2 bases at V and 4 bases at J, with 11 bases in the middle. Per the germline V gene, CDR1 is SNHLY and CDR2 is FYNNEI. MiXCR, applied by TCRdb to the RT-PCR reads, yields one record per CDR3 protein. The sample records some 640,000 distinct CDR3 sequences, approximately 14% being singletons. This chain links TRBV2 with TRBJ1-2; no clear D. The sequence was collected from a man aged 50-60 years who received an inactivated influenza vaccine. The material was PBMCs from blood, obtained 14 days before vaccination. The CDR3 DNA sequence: TGTGCCAGCAGTGAATCACCAGGACTCTATGGCTACACCTTC. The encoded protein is CASSESPGLYGYTF.